Below are 22 T cell receptor beta chains sequenced from a single sample in a study of blood T cell repertoires in COVID-19. The protocol was immunoSEQ multiplex PCR, while the TCRdb copy is restricted to in-frame clones and leaves out a portion. This sample has roughly 48,000 clones, with around nine tenths found just once. Source material: peripheral blood. These TCRs come from a human donor in a cohort sampled during active COVID-19.

V usage is TRBV9 and J usage is TRBJ1-2, with D uncertain. The CDR3 sequence is 13 residues long. V lost 5 bases to trimming and J lost 4 bases, with 12 bases between them. Germline-derived CDR1 and CDR2 are SGDLS and YYNGEE. The CDR3 DNA reads as TGTGCCAGCAGGACGGGAACTCGCTATGGCTACACCTTC. Its protein product is CASRTGTRYGYTF.

This clone was recorded only once. The chain carries TRBV10-3 and TRBJ1-1; D may be TRBD1 (6 bases). The V gene lost 0 bases and the J gene lost 0 bases, with 11 bases spanning the gap. Germline values: CDR1 ENHRY, CDR2 SYGVKD. This CDR3 region has 16 residues. CDR3 DNA sequence: TGTGCCATCAGTGAGTCGGTCAGGGGAGTGAACACTGAAGCTTTCTTT. Its translation is CAISESVRGVNTEAFF.

CDR3 in amino acids: CASSLIPGGGGYTF. In nucleotides, the CDR3 is TGTGCCAGCAGCTTGATCCCGGGGGGAGGTGGCTACACCTTC. The chain uses TRBV5-8 and TRBJ1-2, with a weak D call TRBD1 (5 bases). Trimming took 1 base from V and 7 from J, leaving 14 bases between them. The germline gives CDR1 SGHTS, CDR2 YDEGEE. The length of the CDR3 is 14 residues.

J is TRBJ2-1 and V is TRBV5-6, with 9 bases lining up with TRBD2. The germline V gene encodes CDR1 SGHDT and CDR2 YYEEEE. The CDR3 is made up of 15 amino acids. With 2 bases clipped from V and 3 bases from J, the junction kept 3 bases outside the gene matches. The CDR3 nucleotides read TGTGCCAGCAGCTTCCATAGCGGGGGCTACAATGAGCAGTTCTTC. Amino acids: CASSFHSGGYNEQFF.

In this sample, this clone turned up once. The CDR3 DNA sequence: TGCGCCAGCAGCCCCGGGCGGACAGGGGGTCTTGAAGCTTTCTTT. The encoded protein is CASSPGRTGGLEAFF. The chain carries TRBV5-1 and TRBJ1-1, with 10 positions matching TRBD1. With 4 bases clipped from V and 7 bases from J, the junction kept 10 bases outside the gene matches. There are 15 residues in the CDR3. Germline V CDR1 and CDR2: SGHRS, YFSETQ.

This clone occurred once. V gene TRBV9 combines with J gene TRBJ2-5, with D possibly being TRBD2 (5 bases). The V and J ends lost 3 bases and 4 bases respectively, with 16 bases between them. Germline CDR1 is SGDLS and CDR2 is YYNGEE. The CDR3 is 15 amino acids. The CDR3 protein is CASSARGHFAETQYF. The CDR3 DNA is TGTGCCAGCAGCGCTCGGGGTCATTTCGCAGAGACCCAGTACTTC.

A remark on this clone: This CDR3 is also generated by other DNA sequences in the sample. The chain uses TRBV9 and TRBJ2-7; 8 bases are a match to TRBD2. Germline lookup yields CDR1 SGDLS and CDR2 YYNGEE. The CDR3 spans 14 residues. V lost 4 bases to trimming and J lost 3 bases; unmatched junction nucleotides: 6. The CDR3 region is CASSPRGGHYEQYF. The CDR3 DNA is TGTGCCAGCAGCCCCCGGGGGGGTCACTACGAGCAGTACTTC.

The table lists this clone with a count of one. The chain has TRBV27 and TRBJ1-1; D remains unclear. The V end lost 3 bases, the J end lost 1 base, and 6 bases lay between the germline ends. The CDR3 runs 13 residues. The V gene's germline CDR1 is MNHEY and CDR2 SMNVEV (reference sequence). The CDR3 coding sequence is TGTGCCAGCAGTTTTCGCGGGAACACTGAAGCTTTCTTT. Translating gives CASSFRGNTEAFF.

The gene calls are TRBV11-2 and TRBJ1-4; tentatively, D is TRBD1 (6 bases). The germline gives CDR1 SGHAT, CDR2 FQNNGV. V lost 1 base and J 8 bases, leaving 17 bases between the germline ends. The CDR3 totals 16 residues. The CDR3 coding sequence is TGTGCCAGCAGCTTAGTCCCGGGCAGGGGATTAGAAAAACTGTTTTTT. Translating gives CASSLVPGRGLEKLFF. Full variable domain (outside the CDR3, taken from reference TRBV11-2 and TRBJ1-4): EAGVAQSPRYKIIEKRQSVAFWCNPISGHATLYWYQQILGQGPKLLIQFQNNGVVDDSQLPKDRFSAERLKGVDSTLKIQPAKLEDSAVYLCASSLVPGRGLEKLFFGSGTQLSVL.

This clone was counted between two and nine times. The chain uses TRBV9 and TRBJ1-3; unclear D gene. CDR3 length: 13 amino acids. Per the germline V gene, CDR1 is SGDLS and CDR2 is YYNGEE. V lost 3 bases and J 8 bases, leaving 12 bases between the germline ends. The CDR3 DNA is TGTGCCAGCAGCGCGAACTTAGCAGACACCATATATTTT. It is translated as CASSANLADTIYF.

J is TRBJ2-7 and V is TRBV10-1; maybe TRBD1 (6 bases). V gave up 2 bases and J gave up 6 bases, with 14 bases separating them. This CDR3 has 14 amino acids. Germline assignment: CDR1 WNHNN and CDR2 SYGVQD (reference sequence). This CDR3 is CASSETGTTGEQYF. The CDR3 region has the DNA TGCGCCAGCAGTGAGACCGGGACAACCGGCGAGCAGTACTTC.

In DNA, the CDR3 is TGCAGTGCCAGTATGGGGGGGTACACCGGGGAGCTGTTTTTT. Amino acid sequence: CSASMGGYTGELFF. The rearrangement joins TRBV20-1 to TRBJ2-2; 7 bases map to TRBD2. J lost 3 bases, V lost 6 bases, and 7 bases had no gene match. This CDR3 region has 14 residues. Germline values: CDR1 DFQATT, CDR2 SNEGSKA (reference sequence).

The chain recombines TRBV7-8 with TRBJ2-2, with D perhaps matching TRBD1 (6 bases). Deletions cut 0 bases from V and 7 bases from J, with 12 bases between. This CDR3 is built from 15 residues. Per the germline V gene, CDR1 is SGHVS and CDR2 is FQNEAQ. CDR3 loop: CASSLAPGVSGELFF. DNA of the CDR3: TGTGCCAGCAGCTTAGCCCCAGGGGTCAGCGGGGAGCTGTTTTTT. Full variable domain (outside the CDR3, taken from reference TRBV7-8 and TRBJ2-2): GAGVSQSPRYKVAKRGQDVALRCDPISGHVSLFWYQQALGQGPEFLTYFQNEAQLDKSGLPSDRFFAERPEGSVSTLKIQRTQQEDSAVYLCASSLAPGVSGELFFGEGSRLTVL.

The gene calls are TRBV6-1 and TRBJ1-1, with a possible D match to TRBD1 (6 bases). CDR1 is MNHNS, CDR2 SASEGT, per germline. Trimming shortened V by 2 bases and J by 5 bases, and 9 bases separated the two germline ends. The CDR3 totals 13 residues. The chain's CDR3 is CASSEIRGTEAFF. CDR3 in DNA: TGTGCCAGCAGTGAAATCAGGGGTACTGAAGCTTTCTTT.

The chain uses TRBV29-1 and TRBJ2-2; D may be TRBD2 (5 bases). The CDR3 spans 14 residues. V shed 4 bases and J shed 6 bases, with 15 bases lying between them. CDR1 and CDR2 from the germline V gene are SQVTM and ANQGSEA. The DNA for the CDR3 is TGCAGCGTTGCTCTACAAGGAGGCCCCGGGGAGCTGTTTTTT. Amino acids: CSVALQGGPGELFF.

The chain links TRBV18 to TRBJ1-4, with a weak D call TRBD1 (6 bases). Germline V lookup: CDR1 KGHSH, CDR2 LQKENI. V lost 4 bases and J lost 6, with 12 bases in between. This CDR3 spans 14 amino acids. The CDR3 DNA reads TGTGCCAGCTCACTACAGGGTCCCCATGAAAAACTGTTTTTT. Amino acids: CASSLQGPHEKLFF.

The chain joins TRBV12-3 or TRBV12-4 to TRBJ2-7; D gene uncertain. V was shortened by 1 base and J by 4 bases, with 5 bases between the two germline ends. The CDR3 extends over 12 amino acids. The CDR3 loop reads CASSLVVYEQYF. CDR3 DNA: TGTGCCAGCAGTTTAGTAGTATACGAGCAGTACTTC.

This clone has a single count. J is TRBJ1-5 and V is TRBV6-5; D ambiguous. The germline V gene has CDR1 MNHEY and CDR2 SVGAGI. The CDR3 spans 13 residues. Trimming removed 4 bases from V and 2 bases from J, with 6 bases in between. The CDR3 here is CASSSLGNQPQHF. As DNA, the CDR3 is TGTGCCAGCAGTTCTCTAGGCAATCAGCCCCAGCATTTT.

The chain combines TRBV19 with TRBJ1-1, with D possibly matching TRBD1 (6 bases). Germline CDR1 and CDR2: LNHDA and SQIVND (reference sequence). V was cut by 5 bases and J by 1 base, with 17 bases left in between. The CDR3 runs 16 residues. The CDR3 DNA reads as TGTGCCAGTAGTCCTAGGGGGGGTGCCCAGAACACTGAAGCTTTCTTT. The encoded protein is CASSPRGGAQNTEAFF.

The chain recombines TRBV7-3 with TRBJ2-3; TRBD2 matches at 10 bases. The CDR3 covers 15 residues. V dropped 5 bases and J dropped 4; count of bases not matched to a gene: 6. Per the germline V gene, CDR1 is SGHTA and CDR2 is FQGTGA. As DNA, the CDR3 is TGTGCCAGCAGCGACTGGGGACTAGCGTCAGATACGCAGTATTTT. As protein: CASSDWGLASDTQYF. Drawing the rest from reference TRBV7-3 and TRBJ2-3, the complete variable domain is GAGVSQTPSNKVTEKGKYVELRCDPISGHTALYWYRQSLGQGPEFLIYFQGTGAADDSGLPNDRFFAVRPEGSVSTLKIQRTERGDSAVYLCASSDWGLASDTQYFGPGTRLTVL.

The genes are TRBV19 and TRBJ1-6; the D gene is possibly TRBD1 (5 bases). The germline gives CDR1 LNHDA, CDR2 SQIVND (reference sequence). This CDR3 region has 11 residues. Between the trimmed V and J ends, which lost 8 bases and 10 bases, there was a span of 9 bases. The CDR3 protein is CASGHLSPLHF. In DNA, the CDR3 is TGTGCCAGTGGACACCTATCACCCCTCCACTTT. The whole variable domain, remainder taken from reference TRBV19 and TRBJ1-6, is DGGITQSPKYLFRKEGQNVTLSCEQNLNHDAMYWYRQDPGQGLRLIYYSQIVNDFQKGDIAEGYSVSREKKESFPLTVTSAQKNPTAFYLCASGHLSPLHFGNGTRLTVT.

The gene calls are TRBV20-1 and TRBJ1-1; TRBD1 might be the D (6 bases). The CDR3 contains 15 residues. Germline CDR1 is DFQATT and CDR2 is SNEGSKA (reference sequence). The V end was cut by 3 bases, the J end by 0 bases, with 14 bases between. In nucleotides, the CDR3 is TGCAGTGCTAGTGATGGACAGACCATGAACACTGAAGCTTTCTTT. This encodes CSASDGQTMNTEAFF.